The present TCR beta chain was sequenced within a study of shared clonotypes between healthy human individuals. Whole-study results and caveats: Clonotypes shared by all four sorted-subset donors had higher generation probabilities than non-shared clonotypes.

Points on this clone: Antigen unknown.

In the naive CD8 group, cells lacked CD45RO and were positively selected for CCR7, so terminally differentiated effector memory CD45RA+ cells were left out. Clones were read by immunoSEQ multiplex PCR, and TCRdb kept only the in-frame ones, dropping some. Counted here are about 650,000 clones, 95% to 96% occurring once; the ten biggest clones make up 0.11%. Sequencing was carried out using naive CD8+ T cells sorted from blood. The TCR comes from a woman in her 30s in good health.

The CDR3 region has the DNA TGCGCCAGCAGTGAGACACGCTCCTATAATTCACCCCTCCACTTT. This sequence encodes CASSETRSYNSPLHF. The genes are TRBV10-2 and TRBJ1-6, with D uncertain. The CDR3 length is 15 residues. The V end was cut by 2 bases, the J end by 0 bases, with 5 bases between. CDR1 and CDR2 (germline): WSHSY, SAAADI.